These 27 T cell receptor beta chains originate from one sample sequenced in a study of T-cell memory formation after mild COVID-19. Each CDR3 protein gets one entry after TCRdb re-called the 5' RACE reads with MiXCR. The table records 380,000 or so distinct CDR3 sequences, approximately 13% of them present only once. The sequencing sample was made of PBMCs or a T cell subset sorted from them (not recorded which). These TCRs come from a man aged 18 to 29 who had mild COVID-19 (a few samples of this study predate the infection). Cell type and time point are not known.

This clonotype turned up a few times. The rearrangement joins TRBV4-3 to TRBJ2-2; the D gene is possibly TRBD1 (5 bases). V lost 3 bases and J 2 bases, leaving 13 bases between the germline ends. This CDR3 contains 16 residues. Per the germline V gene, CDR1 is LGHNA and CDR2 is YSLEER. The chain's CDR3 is CASSQNGAGNTGELFF. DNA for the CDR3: TGCGCCAGCAGCCAGAATGGGGCAGGAAACACCGGGGAGCTGTTTTTT.

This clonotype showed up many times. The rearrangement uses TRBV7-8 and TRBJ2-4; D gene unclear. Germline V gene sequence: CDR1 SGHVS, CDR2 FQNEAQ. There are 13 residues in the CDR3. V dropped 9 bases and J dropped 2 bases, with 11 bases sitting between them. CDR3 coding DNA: TGTGCCAGTATGGACGTTTCCAAAAACATTCAGTACTTC. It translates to CASMDVSKNIQYF.

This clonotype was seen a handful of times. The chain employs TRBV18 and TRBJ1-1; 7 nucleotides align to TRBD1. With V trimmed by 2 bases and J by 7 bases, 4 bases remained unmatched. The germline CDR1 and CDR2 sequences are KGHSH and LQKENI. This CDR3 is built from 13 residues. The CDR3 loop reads CASSPDRAHEAFF. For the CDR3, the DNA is TGTGCCAGCTCACCAGACAGGGCCCATGAAGCTTTCTTT.

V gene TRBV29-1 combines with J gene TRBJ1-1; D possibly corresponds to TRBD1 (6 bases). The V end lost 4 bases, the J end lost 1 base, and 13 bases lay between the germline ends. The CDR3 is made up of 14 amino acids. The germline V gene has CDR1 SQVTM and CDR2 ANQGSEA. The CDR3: CSVVEQGWNTEAFF. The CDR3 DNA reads TGCAGCGTTGTCGAACAGGGATGGAACACTGAAGCTTTCTTT. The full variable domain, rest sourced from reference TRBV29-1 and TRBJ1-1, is SAVISQKPSRDICQRGTSLTIQCQVDSQVTMMFWYRQQPGQSLTLIATANQGSEATYESGFVIDKFPISRPNLTFSTLTVSNMSPEDSSIYLCSVVEQGWNTEAFFGQGTRLTVV.

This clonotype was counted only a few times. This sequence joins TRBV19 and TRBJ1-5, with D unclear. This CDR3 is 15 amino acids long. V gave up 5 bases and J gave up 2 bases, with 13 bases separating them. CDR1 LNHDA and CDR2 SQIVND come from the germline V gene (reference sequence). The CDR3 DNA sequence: TGTGCCAGTAGTCAGTCTCCTCAGGGCAATCAGCCCCAGCATTTT. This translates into CASSQSPQGNQPQHF.

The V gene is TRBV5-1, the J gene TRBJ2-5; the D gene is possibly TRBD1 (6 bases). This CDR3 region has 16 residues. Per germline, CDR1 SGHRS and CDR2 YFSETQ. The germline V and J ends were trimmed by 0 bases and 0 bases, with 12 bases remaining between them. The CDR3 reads CASSLEGDPYQETQYF. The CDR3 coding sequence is TGCGCCAGCAGCTTGGAGGGGGACCCGTACCAAGAGACCCAGTACTTC.

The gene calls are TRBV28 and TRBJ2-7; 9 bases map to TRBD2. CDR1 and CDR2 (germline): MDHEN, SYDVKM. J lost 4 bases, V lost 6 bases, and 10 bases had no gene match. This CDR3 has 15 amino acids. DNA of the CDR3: TGTGCCAGCAGCCTTAGCGGGGGCCAATTTTACGAGCAGTACTTC. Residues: CASSLSGGQFYEQYF.

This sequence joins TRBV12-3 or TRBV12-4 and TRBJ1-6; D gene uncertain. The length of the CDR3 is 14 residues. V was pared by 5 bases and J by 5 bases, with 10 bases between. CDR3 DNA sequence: TGTGCCAGCAGTGATTCTCCCAATAATTCACCCCTCCACTTT. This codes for CASSDSPNNSPLHF.

Written as DNA, the CDR3 is TGCGCCAGCAGCCAAGCCCCCCGTTCTAGCGGGGGACCTTGGGATACGCAGTATTTT. Its protein product is CASSQAPRSSGGPWDTQYF. The chain has TRBV4-1 and TRBJ2-3; 10 bases match TRBD2. Trimming took 1 base from V and 6 from J; bases not matched to a gene: 16. The CDR3 covers 19 residues. CDR1 MGHRA and CDR2 YSYEKL come from the germline V gene.

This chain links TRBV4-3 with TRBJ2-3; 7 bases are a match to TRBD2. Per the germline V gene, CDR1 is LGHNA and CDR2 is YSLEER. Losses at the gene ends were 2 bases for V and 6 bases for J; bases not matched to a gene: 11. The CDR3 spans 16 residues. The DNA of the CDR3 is TGCGCCAGCAGCCAATGGGCTAGCGGCTCTCGTGATACGCAGTATTTT. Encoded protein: CASSQWASGSRDTQYF.

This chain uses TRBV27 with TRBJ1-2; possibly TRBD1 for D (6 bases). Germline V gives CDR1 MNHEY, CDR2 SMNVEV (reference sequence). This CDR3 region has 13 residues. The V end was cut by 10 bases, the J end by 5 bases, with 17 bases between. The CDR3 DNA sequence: TGTGCCACCTCCCTAGGGGGGAGTTATGGCTACACCTTC. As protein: CATSLGGSYGYTF.

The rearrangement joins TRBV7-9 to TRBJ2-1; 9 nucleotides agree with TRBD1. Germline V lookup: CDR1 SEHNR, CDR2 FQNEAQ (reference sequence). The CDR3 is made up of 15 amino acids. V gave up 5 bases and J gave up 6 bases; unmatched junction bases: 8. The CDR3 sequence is CASSLTGTGLNEQFF. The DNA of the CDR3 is TGTGCCAGCAGCCTCACCGGGACAGGGCTCAATGAGCAGTTCTTC.

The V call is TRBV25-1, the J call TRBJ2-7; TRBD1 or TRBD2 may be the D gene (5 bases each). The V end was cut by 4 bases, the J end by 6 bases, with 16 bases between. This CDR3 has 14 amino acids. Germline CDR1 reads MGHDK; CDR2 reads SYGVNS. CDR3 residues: CASSGDAVPSEQYV. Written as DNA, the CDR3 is TGTGCCAGCAGTGGGGACGCGGTACCCTCCGAGCAGTACGTC.

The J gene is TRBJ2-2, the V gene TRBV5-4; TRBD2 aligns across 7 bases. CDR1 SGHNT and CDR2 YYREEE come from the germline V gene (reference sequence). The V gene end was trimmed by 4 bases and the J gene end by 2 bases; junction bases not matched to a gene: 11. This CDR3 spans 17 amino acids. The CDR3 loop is CASSRDYAQTNTGELFF. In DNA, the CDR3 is TGTGCCAGCAGCCGGGACTACGCCCAGACAAACACCGGGGAGCTGTTTTTT.

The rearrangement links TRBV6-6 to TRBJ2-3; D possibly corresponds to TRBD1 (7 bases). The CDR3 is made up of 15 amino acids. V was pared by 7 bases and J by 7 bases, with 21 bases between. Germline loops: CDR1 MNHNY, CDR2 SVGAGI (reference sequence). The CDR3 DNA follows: TGTGCCAGCAACCCAGGGGGAGGAGCCGCCCATACGCAGTATTTT. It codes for CASNPGGGAAHTQYF.

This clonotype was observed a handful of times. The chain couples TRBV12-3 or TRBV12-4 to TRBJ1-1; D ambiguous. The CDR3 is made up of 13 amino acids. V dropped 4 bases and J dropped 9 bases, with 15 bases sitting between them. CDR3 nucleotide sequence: TGTGCCAGCAGTTCCCTTGATCCGACCAAAGCTTTCTTT. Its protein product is CASSSLDPTKAFF.

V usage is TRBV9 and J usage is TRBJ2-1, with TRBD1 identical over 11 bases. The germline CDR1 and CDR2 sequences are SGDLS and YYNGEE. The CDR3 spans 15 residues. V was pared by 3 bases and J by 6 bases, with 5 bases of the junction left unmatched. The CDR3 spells CASSEGQGVGNEQFF. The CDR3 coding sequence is TGTGCCAGCAGCGAGGGACAGGGGGTAGGCAATGAGCAGTTCTTC.

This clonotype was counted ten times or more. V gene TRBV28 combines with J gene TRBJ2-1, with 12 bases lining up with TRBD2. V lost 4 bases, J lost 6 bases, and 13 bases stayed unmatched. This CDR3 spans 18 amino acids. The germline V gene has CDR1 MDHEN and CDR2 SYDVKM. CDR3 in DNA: TGTGCCAGCAGTTCCACGCTTTCCCTAGCGGGGGGGCCCAATGAGCAGTTCTTC. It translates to CASSSTLSLAGGPNEQFF.

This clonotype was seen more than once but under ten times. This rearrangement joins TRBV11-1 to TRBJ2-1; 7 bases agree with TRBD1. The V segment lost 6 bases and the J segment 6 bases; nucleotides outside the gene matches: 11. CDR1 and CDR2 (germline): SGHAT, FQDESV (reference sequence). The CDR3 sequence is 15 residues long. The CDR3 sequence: CASSPSPTGSNEQFF. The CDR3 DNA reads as TGTGCCAGCAGTCCCAGTCCGACAGGGAGCAATGAGCAGTTCTTC.

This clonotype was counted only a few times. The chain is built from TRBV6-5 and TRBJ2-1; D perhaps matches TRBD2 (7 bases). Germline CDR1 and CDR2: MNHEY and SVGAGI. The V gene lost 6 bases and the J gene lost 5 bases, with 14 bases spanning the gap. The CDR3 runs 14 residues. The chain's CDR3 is CASRGGGSDNEQFF. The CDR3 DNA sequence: TGTGCCAGCAGGGGGGGGGGCTCGGACAATGAGCAGTTCTTC.

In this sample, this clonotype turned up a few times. The CDR3 here is CASSLGRISTEAFF. The CDR3 coding sequence is TGTGCCAGCAGCTTAGGTAGAATATCCACTGAAGCTTTCTTT. The chain employs TRBV7-2 and TRBJ1-1; D is ambiguous. This CDR3 contains 14 residues. V lost 1 base and J 4 bases, leaving 10 bases between the germline ends. CDR1 and CDR2 (germline): SGHTA, FQGNSA.

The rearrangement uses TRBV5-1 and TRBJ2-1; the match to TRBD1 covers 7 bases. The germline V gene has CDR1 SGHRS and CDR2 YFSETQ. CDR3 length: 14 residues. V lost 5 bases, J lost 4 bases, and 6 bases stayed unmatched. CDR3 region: CASRTGTEYNEQFF. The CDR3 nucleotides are TGCGCCAGCAGGACCGGGACAGAATACAATGAGCAGTTCTTC. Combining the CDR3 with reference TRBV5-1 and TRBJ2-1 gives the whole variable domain KAGVTQTPRYLIKTRGQQVTLSCSPISGHRSVSWYQQTPGQGLQFLFEYFSETQRNKGNFPGRFSGRQFSNSRSEMNVSTLELGDSALYLCASRTGTEYNEQFFGPGTRLTVL.

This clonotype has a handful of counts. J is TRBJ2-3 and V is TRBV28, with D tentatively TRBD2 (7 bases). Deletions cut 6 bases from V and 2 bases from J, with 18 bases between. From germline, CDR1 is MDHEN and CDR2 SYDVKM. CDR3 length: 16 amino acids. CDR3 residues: CASRTGRRGTTDTQYF. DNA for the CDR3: TGTGCCAGCAGAACAGGGAGGCGGGGGACCACAGATACGCAGTATTTT.

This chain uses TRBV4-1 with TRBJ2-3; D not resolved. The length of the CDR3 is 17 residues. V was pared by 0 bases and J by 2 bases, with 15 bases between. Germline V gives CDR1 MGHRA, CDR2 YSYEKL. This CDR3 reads CASSQEGRPTLTDTQYF. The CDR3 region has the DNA TGCGCCAGCAGCCAAGAGGGCCGACCCACCCTCACAGATACGCAGTATTTT.

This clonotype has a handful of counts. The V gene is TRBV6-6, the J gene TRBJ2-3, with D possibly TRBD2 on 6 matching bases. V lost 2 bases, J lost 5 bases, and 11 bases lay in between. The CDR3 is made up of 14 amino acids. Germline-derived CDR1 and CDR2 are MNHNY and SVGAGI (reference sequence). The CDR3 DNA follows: TGTGCCAGCAGTTACCGGCTAGCGAGAGATACGCAGTATTTT. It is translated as CASSYRLARDTQYF.

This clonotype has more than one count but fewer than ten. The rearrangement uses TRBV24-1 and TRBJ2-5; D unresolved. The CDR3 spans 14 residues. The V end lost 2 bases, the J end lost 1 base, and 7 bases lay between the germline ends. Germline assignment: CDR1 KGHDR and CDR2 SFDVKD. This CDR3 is CATSDSNSQETQYF. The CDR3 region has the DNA TGTGCCACCAGTGATTCCAACAGCCAAGAGACCCAGTACTTC.

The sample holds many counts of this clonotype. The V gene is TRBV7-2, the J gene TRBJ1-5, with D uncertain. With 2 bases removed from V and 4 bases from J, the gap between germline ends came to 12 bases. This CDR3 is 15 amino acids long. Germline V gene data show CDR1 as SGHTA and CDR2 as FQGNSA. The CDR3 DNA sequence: TGTGCCAGCAGCTTATTCGCAGTACCTAATCAGCCCCAGCATTTT. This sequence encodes CASSLFAVPNQPQHF.